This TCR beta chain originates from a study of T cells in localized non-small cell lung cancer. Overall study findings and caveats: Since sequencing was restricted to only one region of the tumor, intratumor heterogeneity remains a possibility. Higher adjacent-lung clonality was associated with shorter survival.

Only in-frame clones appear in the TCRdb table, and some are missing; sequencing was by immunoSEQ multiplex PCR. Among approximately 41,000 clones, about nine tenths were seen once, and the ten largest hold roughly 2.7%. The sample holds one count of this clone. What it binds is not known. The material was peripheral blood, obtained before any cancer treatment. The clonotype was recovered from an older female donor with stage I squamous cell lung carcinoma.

CDR3 region: CASSRDFSYEQYF. DNA for the CDR3: TGCGCCAGCAGCCGGGACTTCTCCTACGAGCAGTACTTC. The chain carries TRBV5-1 and TRBJ2-7, with D perhaps matching TRBD2 (6 bases). Deletions cut 4 bases from V and 0 bases from J, with 8 bases between. The germline V gene encodes CDR1 SGHRS and CDR2 YFSETQ. CDR3 length: 13 residues. The variable domain in full, completed from reference TRBV5-1 and TRBJ2-7, reads KAGVTQTPRYLIKTRGQQVTLSCSPISGHRSVSWYQQTPGQGLQFLFEYFSETQRNKGNFPGRFSGRQFSNSRSEMNVSTLELGDSALYLCASSRDFSYEQYFGPGTRLTVT.